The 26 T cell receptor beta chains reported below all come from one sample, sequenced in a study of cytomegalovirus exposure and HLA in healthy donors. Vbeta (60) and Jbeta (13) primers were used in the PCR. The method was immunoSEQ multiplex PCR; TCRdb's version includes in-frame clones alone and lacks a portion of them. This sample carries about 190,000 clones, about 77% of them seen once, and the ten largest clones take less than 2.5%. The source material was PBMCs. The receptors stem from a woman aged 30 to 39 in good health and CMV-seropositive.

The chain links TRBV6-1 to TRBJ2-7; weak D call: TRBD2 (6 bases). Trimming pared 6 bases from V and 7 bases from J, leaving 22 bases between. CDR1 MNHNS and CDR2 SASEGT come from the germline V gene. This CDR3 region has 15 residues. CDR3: CASRRSGGSSGEQYF. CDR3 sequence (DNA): TGTGCCAGCAGGAGGAGTGGGGGGTCTTCCGGAGAGCAGTACTTC.

The CDR3 sequence: CSVESSGSADTQYF. For the CDR3, the DNA is TGCAGCGTTGAGTCAAGCGGGAGTGCAGATACGCAGTATTTT. This sequence joins TRBV29-1 and TRBJ2-3, with TRBD2 matching over 8 bases. Per germline, CDR1 SQVTM and CDR2 ANQGSEA. Germline trimming cut 3 bases from V and 4 bases from J; bases unmatched to any gene: 6. This CDR3 comprises 14 residues.

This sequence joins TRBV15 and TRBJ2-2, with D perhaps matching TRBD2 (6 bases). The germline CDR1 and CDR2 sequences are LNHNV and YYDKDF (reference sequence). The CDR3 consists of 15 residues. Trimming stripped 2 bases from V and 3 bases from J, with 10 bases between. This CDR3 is CATSRPDYHTGELFF. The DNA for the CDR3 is TGTGCCACCAGCAGACCGGACTACCACACCGGGGAGCTGTTTTTT.

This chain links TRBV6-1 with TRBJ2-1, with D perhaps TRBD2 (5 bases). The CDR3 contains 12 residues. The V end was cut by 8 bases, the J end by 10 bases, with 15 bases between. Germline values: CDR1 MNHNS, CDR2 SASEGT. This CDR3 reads CASERGPGEQFF. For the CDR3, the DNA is TGTGCCAGCGAAAGAGGGCCAGGCGAGCAGTTCTTC.

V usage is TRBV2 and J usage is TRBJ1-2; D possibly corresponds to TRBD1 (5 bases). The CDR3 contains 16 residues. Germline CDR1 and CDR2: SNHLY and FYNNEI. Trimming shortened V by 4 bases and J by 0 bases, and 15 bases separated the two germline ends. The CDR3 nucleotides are TGTGCCAGCAGTGTTACCAGGGCCAAGTCTAACTATGGCTACACCTTC. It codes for CASSVTRAKSNYGYTF.

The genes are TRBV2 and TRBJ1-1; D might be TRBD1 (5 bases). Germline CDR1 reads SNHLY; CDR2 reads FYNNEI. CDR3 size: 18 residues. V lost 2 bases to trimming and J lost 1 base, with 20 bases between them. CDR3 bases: TGTGCCAGCAGTGAATATGAGACAGAACTAATATGGAACACTGAAGCTTTCTTT. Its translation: CASSEYETELIWNTEAFF.

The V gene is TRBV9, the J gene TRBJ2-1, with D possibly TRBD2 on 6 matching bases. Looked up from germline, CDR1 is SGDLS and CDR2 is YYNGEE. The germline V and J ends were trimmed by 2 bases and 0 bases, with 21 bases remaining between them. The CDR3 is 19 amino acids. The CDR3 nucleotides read TGTGCCAGCAGCGTGGGGGGAGTCCGGCCCGGAAGCTCCTACAATGAGCAGTTCTTC. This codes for CASSVGGVRPGSSYNEQFF.

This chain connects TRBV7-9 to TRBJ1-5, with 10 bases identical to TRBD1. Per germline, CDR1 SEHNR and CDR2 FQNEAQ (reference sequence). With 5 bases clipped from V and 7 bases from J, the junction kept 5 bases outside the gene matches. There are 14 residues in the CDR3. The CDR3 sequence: CASSIGQGGQPQHF. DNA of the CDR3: TGTGCCAGCAGCATCGGACAGGGGGGCCAGCCCCAGCATTTT.

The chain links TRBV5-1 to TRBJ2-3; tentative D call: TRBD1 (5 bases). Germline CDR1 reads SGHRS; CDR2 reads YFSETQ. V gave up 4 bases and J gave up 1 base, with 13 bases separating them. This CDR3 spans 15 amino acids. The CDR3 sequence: CASSQGVFGTDTQYF. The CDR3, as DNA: TGCGCCAGCAGCCAAGGGGTTTTCGGCACAGATACGCAGTATTTT.

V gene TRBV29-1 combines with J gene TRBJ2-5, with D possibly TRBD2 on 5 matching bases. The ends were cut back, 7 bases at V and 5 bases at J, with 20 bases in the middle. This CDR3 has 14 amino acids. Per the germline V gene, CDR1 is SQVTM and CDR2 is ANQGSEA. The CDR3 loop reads CSAPLAGRRETQYF. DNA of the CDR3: TGCAGCGCCCCCCTGGCGGGTCGAAGGGAGACCCAGTACTTC.

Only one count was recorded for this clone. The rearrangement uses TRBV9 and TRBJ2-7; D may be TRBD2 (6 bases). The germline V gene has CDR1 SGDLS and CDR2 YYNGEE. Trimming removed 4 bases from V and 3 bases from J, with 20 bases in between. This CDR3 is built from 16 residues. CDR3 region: CASSPYQAGTDYEQYF. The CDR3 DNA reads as TGTGCCAGCAGCCCATATCAAGCCGGGACTGACTACGAGCAGTACTTC.

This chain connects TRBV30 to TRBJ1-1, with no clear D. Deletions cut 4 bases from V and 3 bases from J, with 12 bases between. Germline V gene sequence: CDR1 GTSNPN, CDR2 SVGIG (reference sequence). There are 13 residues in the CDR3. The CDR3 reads CAWKVQMDTEAFF. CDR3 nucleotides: TGTGCCTGGAAAGTACAGATGGACACTGAAGCTTTCTTT.

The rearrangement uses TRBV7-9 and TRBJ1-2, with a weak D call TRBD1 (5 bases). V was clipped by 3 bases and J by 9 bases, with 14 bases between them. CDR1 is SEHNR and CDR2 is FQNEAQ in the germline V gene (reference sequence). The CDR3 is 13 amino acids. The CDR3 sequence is CASSFGQGGSYTF. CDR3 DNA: TGTGCCAGCAGCTTTGGGCAGGGTGGAAGCTACACCTTC.

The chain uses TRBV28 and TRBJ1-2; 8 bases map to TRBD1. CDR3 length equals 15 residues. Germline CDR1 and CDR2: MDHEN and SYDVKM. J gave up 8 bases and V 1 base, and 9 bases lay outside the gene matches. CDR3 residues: CASSLFQGAQEGYTF. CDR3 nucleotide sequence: TGTGCCAGCAGTTTATTCCAGGGGGCTCAAGAGGGCTACACCTTC.

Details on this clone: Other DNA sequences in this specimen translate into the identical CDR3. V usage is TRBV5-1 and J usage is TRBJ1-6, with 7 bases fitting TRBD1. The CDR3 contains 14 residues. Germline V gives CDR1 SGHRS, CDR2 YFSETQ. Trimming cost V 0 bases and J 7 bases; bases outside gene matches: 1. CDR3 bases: TGCGCCAGCAGCTTGGACAGGGGAAATTCACCCCTCCACTTT. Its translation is CASSLDRGNSPLHF.

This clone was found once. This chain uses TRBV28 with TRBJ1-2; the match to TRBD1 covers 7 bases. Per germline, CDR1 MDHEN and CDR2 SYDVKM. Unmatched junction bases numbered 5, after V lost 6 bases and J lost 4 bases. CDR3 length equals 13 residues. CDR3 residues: CASSYRGGYGYTF. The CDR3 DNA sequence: TGTGCCAGCAGCTACAGGGGTGGCTATGGCTACACCTTC.

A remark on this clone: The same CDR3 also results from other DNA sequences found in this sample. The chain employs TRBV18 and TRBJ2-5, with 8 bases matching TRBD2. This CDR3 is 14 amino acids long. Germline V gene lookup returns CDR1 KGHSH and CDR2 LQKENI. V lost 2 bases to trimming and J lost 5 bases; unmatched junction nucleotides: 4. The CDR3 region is CASSPAGGSETQYF. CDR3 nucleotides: TGTGCCAGCTCACCAGCGGGAGGTTCGGAGACCCAGTACTTC.

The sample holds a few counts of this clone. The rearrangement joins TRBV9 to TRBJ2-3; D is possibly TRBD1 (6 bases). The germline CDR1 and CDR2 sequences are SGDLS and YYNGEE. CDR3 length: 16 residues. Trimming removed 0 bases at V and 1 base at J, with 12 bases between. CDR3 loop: CASSVGNRARTDTQYF. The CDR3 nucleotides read TGTGCCAGCAGCGTAGGTAACAGGGCTCGCACAGATACGCAGTATTTT.

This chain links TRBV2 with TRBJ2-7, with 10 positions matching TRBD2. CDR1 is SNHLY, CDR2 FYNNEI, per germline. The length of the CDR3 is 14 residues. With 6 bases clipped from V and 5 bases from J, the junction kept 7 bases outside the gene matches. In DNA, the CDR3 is TGTGCCAGCAGGGATAGCGGGGGGTTCGACGAGCAGTACTTC. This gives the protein CASRDSGGFDEQYF. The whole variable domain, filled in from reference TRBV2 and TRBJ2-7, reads EPEVTQTPSHQVTQMGQEVILRCVPISNHLYFYWYRQILGQKVEFLVSFYNNEISEKSEIFDDQFSVERPDGSNFTLKIRSTKLEDSAMYFCASRDSGGFDEQYFGPGTRLTVT.

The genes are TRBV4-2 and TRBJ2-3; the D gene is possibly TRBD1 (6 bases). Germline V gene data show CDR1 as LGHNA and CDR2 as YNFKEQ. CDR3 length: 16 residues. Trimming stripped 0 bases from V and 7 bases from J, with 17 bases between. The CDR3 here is CASSQDRTVQSYTQYF. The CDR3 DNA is TGTGCCAGCAGCCAAGATCGGACAGTCCAAAGTTATACGCAGTATTTT.

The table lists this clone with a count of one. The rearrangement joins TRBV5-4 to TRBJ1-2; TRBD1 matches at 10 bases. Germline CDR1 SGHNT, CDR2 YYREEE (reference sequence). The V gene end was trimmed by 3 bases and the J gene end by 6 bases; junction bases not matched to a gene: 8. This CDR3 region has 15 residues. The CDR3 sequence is CASSSPGQGNHGYTF. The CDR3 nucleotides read TGTGCCAGCAGCTCACCGGGACAGGGGAACCATGGCTACACCTTC.

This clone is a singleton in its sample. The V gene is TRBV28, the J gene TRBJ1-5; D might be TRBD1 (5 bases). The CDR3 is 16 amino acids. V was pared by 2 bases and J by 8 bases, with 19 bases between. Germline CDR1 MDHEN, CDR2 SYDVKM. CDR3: CASSLGGWTRLEPQHF. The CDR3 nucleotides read TGTGCCAGCAGTTTAGGTGGATGGACACGGTTGGAGCCCCAGCATTTT.

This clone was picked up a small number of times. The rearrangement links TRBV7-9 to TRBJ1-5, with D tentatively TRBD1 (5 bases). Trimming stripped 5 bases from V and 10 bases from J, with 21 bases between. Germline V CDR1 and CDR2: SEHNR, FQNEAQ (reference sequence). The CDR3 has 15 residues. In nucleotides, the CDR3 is TGTGCCAGCAGCCCCCGGGGGGGAGAGGAGGGCCCCCAGCATTTT. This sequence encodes CASSPRGGEEGPQHF.

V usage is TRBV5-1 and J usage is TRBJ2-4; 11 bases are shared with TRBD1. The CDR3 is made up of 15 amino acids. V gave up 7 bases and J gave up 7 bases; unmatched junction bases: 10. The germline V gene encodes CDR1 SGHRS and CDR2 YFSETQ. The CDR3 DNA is TGCGCCAGCTACCACGATGGGACAGGGGGGAACATTCAGTACTTC. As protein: CASYHDGTGGNIQYF.

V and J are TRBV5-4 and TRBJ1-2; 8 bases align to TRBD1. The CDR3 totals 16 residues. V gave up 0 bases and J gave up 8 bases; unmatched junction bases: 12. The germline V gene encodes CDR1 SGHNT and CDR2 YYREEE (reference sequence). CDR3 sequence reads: CASSLGSQGAGGGYTF. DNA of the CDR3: TGTGCCAGCAGCTTGGGTAGTCAGGGGGCCGGAGGAGGCTACACCTTC.

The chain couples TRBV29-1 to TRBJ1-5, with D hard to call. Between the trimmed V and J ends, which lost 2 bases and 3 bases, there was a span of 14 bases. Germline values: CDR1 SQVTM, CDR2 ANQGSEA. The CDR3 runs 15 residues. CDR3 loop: CSVEKLGNLNQPQHF. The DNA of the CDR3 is TGCAGCGTTGAAAAGTTGGGCAACCTCAATCAGCCCCAGCATTTT. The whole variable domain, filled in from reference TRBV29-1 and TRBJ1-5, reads SAVISQKPSRDICQRGTSLTIQCQVDSQVTMMFWYRQQPGQSLTLIATANQGSEATYESGFVIDKFPISRPNLTFSTLTVSNMSPEDSSIYLCSVEKLGNLNQPQHFGDGTRLSIL.